A selection of T cell receptor beta chains follows, all from one sample in a study of somatic mutations in cytotoxic T cells in rheumatoid arthritis. Some clones are missing from TCRdb's copy, which holds only in-frame ones; the method was immunoSEQ multiplex PCR. This table holds some 30,000 clones, more than 75% found once. Sequencing used CD8+ T cells sorted from blood. The receptor set was obtained from an adult with rheumatoid arthritis. CDR3s include the opening cysteine and the closing phenylalanine or tryptophan. A D gene is named only where the DNA matches it firmly. Where a row states a size, it is once, few, many or the class of an expanded clone; other rows omit it.

D: -; V: TRBV2; J: TRBJ2-1; size: -; CDR3: CASLSDSLNYNEQFF; DNA: TGTGCCAGCCTTTCAGACAGTCTCAACTACAATGAGCAGTTCTTC
D: TRBD1; V: TRBV5-1; J: TRBJ1-2; size: -; CDR3: CASSVYRGADNYGYTF; DNA: TGCGCCAGCAGCGTCTACAGGGGGGCTGATAACTATGGCTACACCTTC
D: -; V: TRBV6-1; J: TRBJ1-2; size: few; CDR3: CASSPGLEITF; DNA: TGTGCCAGCAGTCCCGGACTGGAGATAACCTTC
D: -; V: TRBV27; J: TRBJ2-7; size: -; CDR3: CASRTHFSYEQYF; DNA: TGTGCCAGCCGGACGCATTTCTCCTACGAGCAGTACTTC
D: -; V: TRBV4-1; J: TRBJ1-2; size: -; CDR3: CASSQDPSGVYGYTF; DNA: TGCGCCAGCAGCCAAGACCCGTCGGGGGTCTATGGCTACACCTTC
D: -; V: TRBV7-9; J: TRBJ2-5; size: -; CDR3: CASSPRGGLFETQYF; DNA: TGTGCCAGCAGCCCCAGGGGGGGGTTATTTGAGACCCAGTACTTC
D: -; V: TRBV4-1; J: TRBJ2-3; size: -; CDR3: CASSQRSGNTDTQYF; DNA: TGCGCCAGCAGCCAACGGTCGGGGAACACAGATACGCAGTATTTT
D: -; V: TRBV5-4; J: TRBJ2-3; size: -; CDR3: CASSSPKGGVWTDTQYF; DNA: TGTGCCAGCAGCTCCCCCAAAGGGGGGGTCTGGACAGATACGCAGTATTTT
D: -; V: TRBV5-1; J: TRBJ1-2; size: -; CDR3: CASSPRGGNYGYTF; DNA: TGCGCCAGCAGCCCCCGGGGGGGAAACTATGGCTACACCTTC
D: -; V: TRBV7-3; J: TRBJ2-3; size: -; CDR3: CASSPRDANTQYF; DNA: TGTGCCAGCAGCCCAAGAGATGCAAATACGCAGTATTTT
D: -; V: TRBV27; J: TRBJ2-2; size: once; CDR3: CASSSGHNTGELFF; DNA: TGTGCCAGCAGTTCGGGACATAACACCGGGGAGCTGTTTTTT
D: TRBD2; V: TRBV5-1; J: TRBJ2-1; size: -; CDR3: CASSLQGLAGVPYNEQFF; DNA: TGCGCCAGCAGTTTACAAGGACTAGCGGGCGTTCCCTACAATGAGCAGTTCTTC